The entry below describes one T cell receptor (beta chain). Its antigen is not known. Both 60 Vbeta primers and 13 Jbeta primers went into the PCR. Some clones are missing from TCRdb's copy, which holds only in-frame ones; the method was immunoSEQ multiplex PCR. The table shows 90,000 to 110,000 clones, with roughly 80% occurring only once. The donors (healthy individuals) were bone marrow donors. This entry comes from a study of cytomegalovirus exposure and HLA in healthy donors. The study, taken as a whole, reports: Association of a missense DCLRE1C variant with TCR beta V- and J-gene trimming was reported in a later analysis. The classifier, whose performance was assessed in both the original and validation cohorts, reportedly diagnosed cytomegalovirus status with high specificity and sensitivity.

This CDR3 region has 14 residues. CDR1 is SGHRS, CDR2 YFSETQ, per germline. The ends were cut back, 2 bases at V and 1 base at J, with 8 bases in the middle. What was sequenced was PBMCs. The rearrangement uses TRBV5-1 and TRBJ2-3, with TRBD2 as a possible D gene (5 bases). The source is a woman in her 40s in good health and CMV-seropositive. The CDR3 DNA reads as TGCGCCAGCAGCTTCGTTAGCGGCACAGATACGCAGTATTTT. Amino acid sequence: CASSFVSGTDTQYF.